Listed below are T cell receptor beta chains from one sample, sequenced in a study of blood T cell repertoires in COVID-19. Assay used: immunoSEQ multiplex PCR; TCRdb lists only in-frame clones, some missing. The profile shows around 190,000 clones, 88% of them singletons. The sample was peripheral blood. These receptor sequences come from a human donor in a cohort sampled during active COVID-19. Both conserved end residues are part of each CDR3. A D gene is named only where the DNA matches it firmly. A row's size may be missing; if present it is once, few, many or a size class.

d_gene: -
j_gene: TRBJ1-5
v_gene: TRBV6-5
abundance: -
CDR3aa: CASSYSLNQPQHF
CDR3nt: TGTGCCAGCAGTTACAGCCTCAATCAGCCCCAGCATTTT

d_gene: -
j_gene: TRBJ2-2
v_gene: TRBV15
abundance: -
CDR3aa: CATSRDLTGELFF
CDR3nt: TGTGCCACCAGCAGAGACTTGACCGGGGAGCTGTTTTTT

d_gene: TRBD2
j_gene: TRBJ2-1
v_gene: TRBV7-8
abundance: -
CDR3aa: CASSRNLAGDYAYNEQFF
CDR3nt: TGTGCCAGCAGCCGGAATTTAGCGGGAGATTACGCCTACAATGAGCAGTTCTTC

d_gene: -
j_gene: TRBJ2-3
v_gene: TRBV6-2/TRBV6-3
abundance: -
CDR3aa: CASSYRTDTQYF
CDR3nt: TGTGCCAGCAGTTATCGGACAGATACGCAGTATTTT

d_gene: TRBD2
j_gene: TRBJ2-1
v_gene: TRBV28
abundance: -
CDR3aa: CASSLFGTSGSGEQFF
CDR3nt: TGTGCCAGCAGTTTATTCGGGACTAGCGGGAGTGGTGAGCAGTTCTTC

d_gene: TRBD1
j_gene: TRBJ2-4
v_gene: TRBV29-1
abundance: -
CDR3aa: CSVDAGTGGLNIQYF
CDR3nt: TGCAGCGTTGACGCCGGGACAGGTGGACTAAACATTCAGTACTTC

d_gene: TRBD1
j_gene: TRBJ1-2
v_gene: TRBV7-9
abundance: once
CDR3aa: CASSFLGIDRGDGYTF
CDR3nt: TGTGCCAGCAGCTTCCTGGGGATTGACAGGGGAGATGGCTACACCTTC

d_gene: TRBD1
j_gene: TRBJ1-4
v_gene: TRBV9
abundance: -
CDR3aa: CASSVGDSTNEKLFF
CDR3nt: TGTGCCAGCAGCGTAGGGGACAGTACTAATGAAAAACTGTTTTTT

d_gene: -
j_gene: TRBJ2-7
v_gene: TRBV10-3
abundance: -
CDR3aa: CAISEVGGYEQYF
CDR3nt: TGTGCCATCAGTGAGGTGGGGGGCTACGAGCAGTACTTC

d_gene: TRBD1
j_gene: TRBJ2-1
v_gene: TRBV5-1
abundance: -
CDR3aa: CASSLGDRDHNEQFF
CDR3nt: TGCGCCAGCAGCTTGGGGGACAGGGACCACAATGAGCAGTTCTTC

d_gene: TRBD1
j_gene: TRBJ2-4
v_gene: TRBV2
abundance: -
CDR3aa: CASSERGTGGSLAKNIQYF
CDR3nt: TGTGCCAGCAGTGAACGAGGGACAGGGGGCTCCTTAGCCAAAAACATTCAGTACTTC

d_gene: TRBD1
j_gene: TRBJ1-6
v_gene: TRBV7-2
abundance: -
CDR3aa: CASSLGQGSYNSPLHF
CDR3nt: TGTGCCAGCAGCTTAGGACAGGGATCCTATAATTCACCCCTCCACTTT

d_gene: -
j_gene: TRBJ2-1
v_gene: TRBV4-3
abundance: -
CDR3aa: CASSPFASPDNEQFF
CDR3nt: TGCGCCAGCAGCCCCTTTGCTAGCCCAGACAATGAGCAGTTCTTC

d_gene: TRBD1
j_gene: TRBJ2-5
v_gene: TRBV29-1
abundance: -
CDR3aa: CSVAGQGETQYF
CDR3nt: TGCAGCGTGGCGGGACAGGGAGAGACCCAGTACTTC

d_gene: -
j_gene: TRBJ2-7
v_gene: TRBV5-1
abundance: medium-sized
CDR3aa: CASSLSMAGFLSYEQYF
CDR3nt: TGCGCCAGCAGCTTGAGCATGGCGGGATTCTTATCCTACGAGCAGTACTTC

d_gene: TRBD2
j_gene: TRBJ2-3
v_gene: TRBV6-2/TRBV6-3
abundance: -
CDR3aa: CASSYSTGLAGPIGSTDTQYF
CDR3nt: TGTGCCAGCAGTTACTCGACCGGGCTAGCGGGACCAATCGGGAGCACAGATACGCAGTATTTT

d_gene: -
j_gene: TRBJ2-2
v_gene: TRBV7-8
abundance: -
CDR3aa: CASSSTGITGELFF
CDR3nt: TGTGCCAGCAGCTCAACAGGTATCACCGGGGAGCTGTTTTTT

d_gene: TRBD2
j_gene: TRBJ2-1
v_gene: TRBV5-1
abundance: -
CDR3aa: CASSWGTSGSGDEQFF
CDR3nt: TGCGCCAGCAGCTGGGGGACTAGCGGGAGCGGGGATGAGCAGTTCTTC

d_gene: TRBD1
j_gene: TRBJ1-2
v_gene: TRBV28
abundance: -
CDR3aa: CASTDRVDGYTF
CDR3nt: TGTGCCAGCACCGACAGGGTTGATGGCTACACCTTC

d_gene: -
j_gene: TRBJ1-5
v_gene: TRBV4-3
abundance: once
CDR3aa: CASSQDGGRQPQHF
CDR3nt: TGCGCCAGCAGCCAAGATGGGGGCCGTCAGCCCCAGCATTTT

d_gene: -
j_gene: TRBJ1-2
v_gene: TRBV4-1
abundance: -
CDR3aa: CASSQEAGGYTF
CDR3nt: TGCGCCAGCAGCCAAGAGGCTGGTGGCTACACCTTC

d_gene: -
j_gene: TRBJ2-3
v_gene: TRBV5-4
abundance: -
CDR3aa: CASSLEGMGTDTQYF
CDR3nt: TGTGCCAGCAGCTTGGAGGGGATGGGCACAGATACGCAGTATTTT

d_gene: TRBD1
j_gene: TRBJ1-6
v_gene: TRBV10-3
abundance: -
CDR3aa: CAISESWDRANSPLHF
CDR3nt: TGTGCCATCAGTGAGTCCTGGGACAGGGCCAATTCACCCCTCCACTTT

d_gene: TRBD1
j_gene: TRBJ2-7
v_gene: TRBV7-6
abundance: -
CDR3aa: CASSPQGGQGSHEQYF
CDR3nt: TGTGCCAGCAGCCCCCAAGGGGGACAGGGGTCCCACGAGCAGTACTTC

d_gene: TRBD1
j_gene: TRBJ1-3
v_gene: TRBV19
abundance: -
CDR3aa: CASTEPKQGASGNTIYF
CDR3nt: TGTGCCAGTACCGAACCAAAGCAGGGGGCGTCTGGAAACACCATATATTTT

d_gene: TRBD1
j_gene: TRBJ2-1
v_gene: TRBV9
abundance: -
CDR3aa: CASSNGQGVGEQFF
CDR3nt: TGTGCCAGCAGCAATGGACAGGGAGTAGGTGAGCAGTTCTTC

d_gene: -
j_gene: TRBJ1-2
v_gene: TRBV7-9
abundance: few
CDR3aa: CASSPRPRAGVGDYGYTF
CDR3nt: TGTGCCAGCAGCCCACGTCCCCGGGCAGGGGTGGGTGACTATGGCTACACCTTC

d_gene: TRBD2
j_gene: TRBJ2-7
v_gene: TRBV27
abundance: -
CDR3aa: CASSRIGLAGTYEQYF
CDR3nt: TGTGCCAGCAGTCGAATCGGACTAGCGGGAACCTACGAGCAGTACTTC

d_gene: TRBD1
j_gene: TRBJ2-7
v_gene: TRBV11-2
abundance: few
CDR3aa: CASSLEPGQGSEQYF
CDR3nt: TGTGCCAGCAGCTTAGAGCCGGGACAGGGAAGCGAGCAGTACTTC

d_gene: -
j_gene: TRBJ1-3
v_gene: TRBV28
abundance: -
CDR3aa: CASSFSQIGSGNTIYF
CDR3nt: TGTGCCAGCAGTTTTTCCCAAATCGGCTCTGGAAACACCATATATTTT

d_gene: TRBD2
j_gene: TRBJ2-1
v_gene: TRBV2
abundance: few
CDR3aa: CASSDPRTSGSGEQFF
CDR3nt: TGTGCCAGCAGTGATCCTAGGACTAGCGGGAGTGGTGAGCAGTTCTTC

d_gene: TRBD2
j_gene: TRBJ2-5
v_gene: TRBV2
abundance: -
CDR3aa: CASTRGVQETQYF
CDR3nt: TGTGCCAGTACGCGGGGGGTACAAGAGACCCAGTACTTC

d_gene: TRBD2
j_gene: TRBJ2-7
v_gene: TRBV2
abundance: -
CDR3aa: CAKAGRASDEQYF
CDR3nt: TGTGCCAAAGCCGGGAGGGCCTCGGACGAGCAGTACTTC

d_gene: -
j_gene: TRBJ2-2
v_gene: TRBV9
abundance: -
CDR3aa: CASSVVVTGELFF
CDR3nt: TGTGCCAGCAGCGTAGTCGTCACCGGGGAGCTGTTTTTT

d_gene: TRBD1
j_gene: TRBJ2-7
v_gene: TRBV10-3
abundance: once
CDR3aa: CAISEEGASSYEQYF
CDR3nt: TGTGCCATCAGTGAAGAGGGGGCGAGCTCCTACGAGCAGTACTTC

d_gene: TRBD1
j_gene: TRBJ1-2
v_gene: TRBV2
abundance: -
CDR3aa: CASIIGTGVYGYTF
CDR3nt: TGTGCCAGCATAATCGGGACAGGGGTCTATGGCTACACCTTC

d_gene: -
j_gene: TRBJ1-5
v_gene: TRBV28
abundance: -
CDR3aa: CASSLGIFGGGQPQHF
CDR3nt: TGTGCCAGCAGTTTGGGAATATTTGGGGGCGGTCAGCCCCAGCATTTT

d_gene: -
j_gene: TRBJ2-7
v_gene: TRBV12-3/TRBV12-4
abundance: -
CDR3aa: CASSFFTYEQYF
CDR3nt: TGTGCCAGCAGTTTTTTCACCTACGAGCAGTACTTC

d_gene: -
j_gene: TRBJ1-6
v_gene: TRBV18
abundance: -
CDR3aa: CASSPGHYNSPLHF
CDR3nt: TGTGCCAGCTCACCGGGGCACTATAATTCACCCCTCCACTTT

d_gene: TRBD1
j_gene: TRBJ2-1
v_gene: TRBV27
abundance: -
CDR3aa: CASSFSGQTYNEQFF
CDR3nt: TGTGCCAGCAGTTTCTCGGGACAGACCTACAATGAGCAGTTCTTC

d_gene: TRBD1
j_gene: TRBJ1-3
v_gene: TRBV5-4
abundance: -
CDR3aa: CASSLGTGPGNTIYF
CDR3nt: TGTGCCAGCAGCTTGGGGACAGGGCCTGGAAACACCATATATTTT

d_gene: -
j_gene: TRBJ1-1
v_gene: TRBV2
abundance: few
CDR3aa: CASSDRYTEAFF
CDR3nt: TGTGCCAGCAGTGACAGATACACTGAAGCTTTCTTT

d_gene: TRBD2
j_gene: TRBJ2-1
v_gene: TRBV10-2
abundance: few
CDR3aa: CASSEQRGGSYNEQFF
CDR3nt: TGCGCCAGCAGTGAACAGCGGGGGGGCTCCTACAATGAGCAGTTCTTC

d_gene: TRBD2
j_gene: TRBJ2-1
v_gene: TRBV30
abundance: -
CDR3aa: CAWRPFGLAGVNEQFF
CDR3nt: TGTGCCTGGAGGCCTTTCGGACTAGCCGGGGTGAATGAGCAGTTCTTC

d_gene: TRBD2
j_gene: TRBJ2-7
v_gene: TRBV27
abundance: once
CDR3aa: CASSFLSGTRNEQYF
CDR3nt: TGTGCCAGCAGTTTTCTCTCCGGGACTAGAAACGAGCAGTACTTC

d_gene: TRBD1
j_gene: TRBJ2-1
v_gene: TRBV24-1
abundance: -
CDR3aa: CATSTGGVNEQFF
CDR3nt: TGTGCCACCAGTACAGGGGGCGTTAATGAGCAGTTCTTC

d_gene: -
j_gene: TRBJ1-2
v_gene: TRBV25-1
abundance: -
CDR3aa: CASSIGQLGYGYTF
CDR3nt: TGTGCCAGCAGCATCGGACAGCTCGGGTATGGCTACACCTTC

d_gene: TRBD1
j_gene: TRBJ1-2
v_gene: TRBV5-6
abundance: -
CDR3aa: CASSQDRAVFNYGYTF
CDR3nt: TGTGCCAGCAGCCAGGACAGGGCGGTGTTTAACTATGGCTACACCTTC